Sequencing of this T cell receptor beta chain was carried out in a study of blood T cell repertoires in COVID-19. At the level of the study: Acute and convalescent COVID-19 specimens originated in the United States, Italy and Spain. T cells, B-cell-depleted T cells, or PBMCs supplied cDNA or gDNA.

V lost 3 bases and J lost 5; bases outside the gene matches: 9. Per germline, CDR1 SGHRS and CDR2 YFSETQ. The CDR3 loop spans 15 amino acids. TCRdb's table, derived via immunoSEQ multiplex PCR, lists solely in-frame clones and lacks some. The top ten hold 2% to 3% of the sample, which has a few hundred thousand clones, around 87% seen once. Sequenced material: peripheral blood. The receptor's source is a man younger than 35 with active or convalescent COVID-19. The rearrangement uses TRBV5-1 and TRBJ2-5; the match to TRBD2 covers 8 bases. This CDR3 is CASSWPGGKRETQYF. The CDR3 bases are TGCGCCAGCAGCTGGCCGGGGGGGAAAAGGGAGACCCAGTACTTC.